Following are 13 T cell receptor beta chains from one sample sequenced in a study of T cell changes during pregnancy in multiple sclerosis. TCRdb's table, derived via immunoSEQ multiplex PCR, lists solely in-frame clones and lacks some. The sample shows approximately 74,000 clones, 85% to 95% of them seen only once. Sequenced material: peripheral blood, taken before pregnancy. The origin of the receptors is a female donor with multiple sclerosis, enrolled in a pregnancy study.

A remark on this clone: One junction end disagrees with the germline gene, perhaps due to a read error. V usage is TRBV7-7 and J usage is TRBJ2-2; a weak D match, TRBD2 (6 bases). CDR3 size: 15 residues. Looked up from germline, CDR1 is SSHAT and CDR2 is FNYEAQ (reference sequence). The CDR3 here is CASSTGGVFTGELFF. The CDR3 nucleotides read TGTGCTAGCAGCACAGGAGGGGTGTTCACCGGGGAGCTGTTTTTT. The full variable domain, rest sourced from reference TRBV7-7 and TRBJ2-2, is GAGVSQSPRYKVTKRGQDVTLRCDPISSHATLYWYQQALGQGPEFLTYFNYEAQPDKSGLPSDRFSAERPEGSISTLTIQRTEQRDSAMYRCASSTGGVFTGELFFGEGSRLTVL.

V gene TRBV6-6 combines with J gene TRBJ1-1; 10 nucleotides match TRBD1. V shed 4 bases and J 5 bases; nucleotides not matched to a gene: 10. CDR1 is MNHNY, CDR2 SVGAGI, per germline (reference sequence). CDR3 length: 16 residues. CDR3 sequence (DNA): TGTGCCAGCAGTTCCTGGACAGGGGGAAGAGAAACTGAAGCTTTCTTT. This sequence encodes CASSSWTGGRETEAFF.

The rearrangement joins TRBV4-3 to TRBJ2-7; 12 bases fit TRBD2. Germline lookup yields CDR1 LGHNA and CDR2 YSLEER. This CDR3 region has 16 residues. V trimming: 3 bases; J trimming: 7 bases; junction bases outside the gene matches: 10. CDR3 sequence reads: CASSHDRLAGVEEQYF. The CDR3 nucleotides read TGCGCCAGCAGCCATGATCGACTAGCGGGAGTGGAAGAGCAGTACTTC.

The V call is TRBV11-2, the J call TRBJ2-7, with 7 bases identical to TRBD1. J lost 4 bases, V lost 2 bases, and 2 bases had no gene match. The CDR3 is 13 amino acids. Germline CDR1 SGHAT, CDR2 FQNNGV. The CDR3 sequence: CASSLYRGYEQYF. CDR3 DNA sequence: TGTGCCAGCAGCTTATACAGGGGATACGAGCAGTACTTC.

J is TRBJ1-4 and V is TRBV7-2; D is undetermined. V was clipped by 5 bases and J by 9 bases, with 16 bases between them. Germline CDR1 reads SGHTA; CDR2 reads FQGNSA. This CDR3 is 14 amino acids long. The CDR3 coding sequence is TGTGCCAGCAGCGTGGGAGGCGACCGGAAAAAACTGTTTTTT. Translated: CASSVGGDRKKLFF.

J is TRBJ1-2 and V is TRBV6-5; D is uncertain. In germline, CDR1 is MNHEY, CDR2 SVGAGI. V lost 2 bases, J lost 4 bases, and 8 bases lay in between. This CDR3 contains 13 residues. CDR3 in amino acids: CASSYREAYGYTF. CDR3 coding DNA: TGTGCCAGCAGTTACAGGGAGGCCTATGGCTACACCTTC.

Only a few counts were recorded for this clone. The genes are TRBV7-2 and TRBJ2-1; D may be TRBD2 (5 bases). Looked up from germline, CDR1 is SGHTA and CDR2 is FQGNSA. Trimming took 6 bases from V and 0 from J, leaving 12 bases between them. This CDR3 is built from 15 residues. As DNA, the CDR3 is TGTGCCAGCAGTTCTAGCCGCATCTCCTACAATGAGCAGTTCTTC. Its protein is CASSSSRISYNEQFF. The full variable domain, its missing parts supplied by reference TRBV7-2 and TRBJ2-1, is GAGVSQSPSNKVTEKGKDVELRCDPISGHTALYWYRQSLGQGLEFLIYFQGNSAPDKSGLPSDRFSAERTGGSVSTLTIQRTQQEDSAVYLCASSSSRISYNEQFFGPGTRLTVL.

This clone showed up just once. This chain connects TRBV7-4 to TRBJ2-5; 11 bases align to TRBD2. The CDR3 spans 19 residues. In germline, CDR1 is SGHVT, CDR2 SQSDAQ. Unmatched junction bases numbered 15, after V lost 1 base and J lost 5 bases. CDR3 loop: CASSLVTACLAGGRETQYF. DNA for the CDR3: TGTGCCAGCAGCTTAGTAACAGCTTGTCTAGCGGGAGGTCGGGAGACCCAGTACTTC.

The V call is TRBV5-6, the J call TRBJ2-6; a weak D match, TRBD1 (6 bases). The germline CDR1 and CDR2 sequences are SGHDT and YYEEEE. V lost 0 bases, J lost 4 bases, and 14 bases lay in between. The CDR3 extends over 17 amino acids. The DNA of the CDR3 is TGTGCCAGCAGCTTGGTGGGGGCTCCGGGAGGGGCCAACGTCCTGACTTTC. It encodes CASSLVGAPGGANVLTF.

In this sample, this clone turned up once. V gene TRBV5-1 combines with J gene TRBJ1-2; D is possibly TRBD1 (5 bases). V lost 3 bases and J 3 bases, leaving 18 bases between the germline ends. Germline V gives CDR1 SGHRS, CDR2 YFSETQ. The CDR3 runs 16 residues. The CDR3 nucleotides are TGCGCCAGCAGCTCCCCTCCGGGCCTCAGGGACTATGGCTACACCTTC. Its protein product is CASSSPPGLRDYGYTF.

Written as DNA, the CDR3 is TGTGCCAGCAGTTTGACAGGGACAGGACAGCCCCAGCATTTT. Translation: CASSLTGTGQPQHF. The chain employs TRBV27 and TRBJ1-5, with 8 bases fitting TRBD1. Trimming removed 3 bases from V and 7 bases from J; junction bases left unmatched: 5. The CDR3 runs 14 residues. Germline CDR1 reads MNHEY; CDR2 reads SMNVEV (reference sequence).

This chain links TRBV7-9 with TRBJ2-7; TRBD1 aligns across 9 bases. The germline gives CDR1 SEHNR, CDR2 FQNEAQ (reference sequence). CDR3 length: 16 amino acids. The trim removed 5 bases at V and 3 bases at J, leaving 11 bases unmatched. CDR3 region: CASSGGRTGADYEQYF. For the CDR3, the DNA is TGTGCCAGCAGCGGGGGCCGGACAGGGGCGGACTACGAGCAGTACTTC. Together with reference TRBV7-9 and TRBJ2-7, the CDR3 gives the full variable domain: DTGVSQNPRHKITKRGQNVTFRCDPISEHNRLYWYRQTLGQGPEFLTYFQNEAQLEKSRLLSDRFSAERPKGSFSTLEIQRTEQGDSAMYLCASSGGRTGADYEQYFGPGTRLTVT.

This rearrangement joins TRBV5-4 to TRBJ2-7; 7 nucleotides agree with TRBD2. Germline CDR1 SGHNT, CDR2 YYREEE (reference sequence). The J segment lost 2 bases and the V segment lost 0 bases, leaving 5 bases of the junction unmatched. The CDR3 length is 15 residues. The CDR3 region is CASSLGLAATYEQYF. CDR3 DNA sequence: TGTGCCAGCAGCTTGGGTCTAGCGGCGACCTACGAGCAGTACTTC.